A single sample gave rise to the 9 T cell receptor beta chains below, sequenced in a study of T cell repertoires in cytomegalovirus infection. In TCRdb, the reads were re-called with MiXCR into one record per CDR3 protein. The table includes approximately 120,000 distinct CDR3 sequences, around 28% detected once. These TCRs' antigens remain unknown. The sequences come from CD8+ T cells from cultured PBMCs, collected from culture after CMV antigen stimulation. All receptors derive from a human donor in good health (CMV status not recorded). Some clones in this sample may be carry-over from other donors' samples.

The chain has TRBV6-2 or TRBV6-3 and TRBJ2-7; 8 nucleotides align to TRBD1. Unmatched junction bases numbered 10, after V lost 6 bases and J lost 6 bases. Germline assignment: CDR1 MNHEY and CDR2 SVGEGT. There are 14 residues in the CDR3. The CDR3 loop reads CASRPLDREIEQYF. The CDR3 region has the DNA TGTGCCAGCAGACCTCTGGACAGGGAGATCGAGCAGTACTTC.

The chain recombines TRBV19 with TRBJ2-3; D is uncertain. The CDR3 loop spans 12 amino acids. Germline values: CDR1 LNHDA, CDR2 SQIVND (reference sequence). V gave up 3 bases and J gave up 3 bases, with 4 bases separating them. The CDR3 DNA sequence: TGTGCCAGTAGTATGGGGACAGATACGCAGTATTTT. Its translation is CASSMGTDTQYF.

A few counts support this clonotype. V and J are TRBV6-6 and TRBJ1-1; D unclear. From germline, CDR1 is MNHNY and CDR2 SVGAGI (reference sequence). CDR3 length equals 11 residues. Trimming left V 6 bases short and J 8 bases short, with 10 bases between. The CDR3 protein is CASRQVREAFF. Written as DNA, the CDR3 is TGTGCCAGCAGGCAAGTAAGAGAAGCTTTCTTT.

The chain links TRBV6-8 to TRBJ1-2; D may be TRBD1 (5 bases). This CDR3 has 15 amino acids. V was shortened by 0 bases and J by 4 bases, with 12 bases between the two germline ends. Germline assignment: CDR1 MNHGY and CDR2 SAAAGT. The CDR3 coding sequence is TGTGCCAGCAGTTACTCGAGTTCGGACACCTATGGCTACACCTTC. Protein: CASSYSSSDTYGYTF.

This clonotype appeared many times. This chain joins TRBV28 and TRBJ1-5, with D possibly TRBD1 on 5 matching bases. This CDR3 has 15 amino acids. The V and J ends lost 3 bases and 5 bases respectively, with 14 bases between them. The germline CDR1 and CDR2 sequences are MDHEN and SYDVKM. The CDR3 DNA is TGTGCCAGCAGTTTTGGGACCCGTAGGGATCAGCCCCAGCATTTT. Its protein is CASSFGTRRDQPQHF.

V usage is TRBV5-1 and J usage is TRBJ2-1; TRBD2 is a possible D gene (5 bases). There are 15 residues in the CDR3. Looked up from germline, CDR1 is SGHRS and CDR2 is YFSETQ. Trimming took off 3 bases at V and 8 bases at J, with 18 bases between the two ends. CDR3 nucleotides: TGCGCCAGCAGCTCAGCGGTCCGGGATGGCGATGAGCAGTTCTTC. Protein product: CASSSAVRDGDEQFF.

This clonotype appeared a few times. The chain employs TRBV7-9 and TRBJ2-1, with 8 bases identical to TRBD1. Germline CDR1 and CDR2: SEHNR and FQNEAQ (reference sequence). V lost 8 bases and J lost 9; bases outside the gene matches: 12. This CDR3 comprises 14 residues. The CDR3 protein is CASFPDRDVGEQFF. The DNA of the CDR3 is TGTGCCAGCTTCCCGGACAGGGACGTCGGTGAGCAGTTCTTC.

The table lists this clonotype with many counts. This sequence joins TRBV7-8 and TRBJ1-4, with 7 bases identical to TRBD1. With 5 bases clipped from V and 4 bases from J, the junction kept 4 bases outside the gene matches. Germline V gene sequence: CDR1 SGHVS, CDR2 FQNEAQ. The CDR3 runs 14 residues. The DNA of the CDR3 is TGTGCCAGCAGCACGGGACAGTTTAATGAAAAACTGTTTTTT. Translated: CASSTGQFNEKLFF.

In this sample, this clonotype turned up many times. The chain links TRBV5-4 to TRBJ1-3; tentative D call: TRBD1 (5 bases). Germline CDR1 and CDR2: SGHNT and YYREEE (reference sequence). V was cut by 4 bases and J by 0 bases, with 11 bases left in between. The length of the CDR3 is 15 residues. The CDR3 nucleotides are TGTGCCAGCAGCGCCGGGACCTACTCTGGAAACACCATATATTTT. This sequence encodes CASSAGTYSGNTIYF.